The 12 T cell receptor beta chains in this list originate from one sample, sequenced in a study of shared clonotypes between healthy human individuals. The method was immunoSEQ multiplex PCR; TCRdb's version includes in-frame clones alone and lacks a portion of them. The sample contains roughly 480,000 clones, about 80% of which appear only once. Source material: PBMCs. The receptors were sampled from a woman in her forties in good health. Some clones in this sample may be carry-over from other donors' samples.

This clone has a handful of counts. The genes are TRBV28 and TRBJ2-1, with 10 bases lining up with TRBD2. The CDR3 sequence is 16 residues long. J gave up 4 bases and V 5 bases, and 8 bases lay outside the gene matches. Germline values: CDR1 MDHEN, CDR2 SYDVKM. The CDR3 loop reads CASSPQGLAKYNEQFF. In DNA form, the CDR3 reads TGTGCCAGCAGTCCTCAGGGACTAGCGAAGTACAATGAGCAGTTCTTC.

With regard to this clone: No conserved phenylalanine or tryptophan ends this CDR3, so it is likely a read error. The V gene is TRBV28, the J gene TRBJ2-7; D call uncertain. The V end lost 4 bases, the J end lost 2 bases, and 15 bases lay between the germline ends. The CDR3 length is 15 residues. Germline V lookup: CDR1 MDHEN, CDR2 SYDVKM. CDR3 DNA: TGTGCCAGCAGTTCCAACTCGAAGAGGACCTACGAGCAGTACTCC. Its protein is CASSSNSKRTYEQYS.

This clone has a single count. The chain couples TRBV28 to TRBJ2-2; TRBD1 is a possible D gene (5 bases). Germline CDR1 MDHEN, CDR2 SYDVKM. Trimming shortened V by 1 base and J by 0 bases, and 15 bases separated the two germline ends. This CDR3 has 18 amino acids. CDR3 region: CASSLFPGQNANTGELFF. The CDR3 DNA is TGTGCCAGCAGTTTATTCCCCGGACAAAACGCGAACACCGGGGAGCTGTTTTTT.

The genes are TRBV19 and TRBJ2-1, with 10 bases that match TRBD2. Germline values: CDR1 LNHDA, CDR2 SQIVND (reference sequence). CDR3 length: 17 residues. Trimming took 3 bases from V and 5 from J; bases not matched to a gene: 10. The DNA for the CDR3 is TGTGCCAGTAGTATGGTTCCTAGCGGGAGTTTCAACAATGAGCAGTTCTTC. This translates into CASSMVPSGSFNNEQFF.

This chain links TRBV19 with TRBJ2-1; 14 bases are a match to TRBD2. There are 15 residues in the CDR3. From germline, CDR1 is LNHDA and CDR2 SQIVND (reference sequence). Unmatched junction bases numbered 3, after V lost 5 bases and J lost 6 bases. CDR3: CASSAGLAGVNEQFF. The CDR3, as DNA: TGTGCCAGTAGTGCGGGACTAGCGGGAGTCAATGAGCAGTTCTTC.

V gene TRBV6-1 combines with J gene TRBJ1-6, with 7 bases fitting TRBD1. CDR1 and CDR2 (germline): MNHNS, SASEGT. V trimming: 10 bases; J trimming: 15 bases; junction bases outside the gene matches: 9. The CDR3 runs 11 residues. The CDR3 reads CATVTGVLLHF. As DNA, the CDR3 is TGTGCCACTGTAACAGGGGTACTCCTCCACTTT.

This sequence joins TRBV29-1 and TRBJ2-3, with 8 bases aligning to TRBD2. Germline-derived CDR1 and CDR2 are SQVTM and ANQGSEA. This CDR3 is built from 14 residues. V shed 4 bases, J shed 0 bases, and the junction held 3 bases outside the gene matches. The CDR3 is CSVGSGTSTDTQYF. The CDR3 bases are TGCAGCGTTGGTAGCGGGACTAGCACAGATACGCAGTATTTT.

The chain employs TRBV5-4 and TRBJ2-1; 7 bases match TRBD2. The germline CDR1 and CDR2 sequences are SGHNT and YYREEE (reference sequence). This CDR3 spans 14 amino acids. V gave up 4 bases and J gave up 8 bases; unmatched junction bases: 9. The CDR3 DNA is TGTGCCAGCAGCCGGACTAGTGGTTCTGATGAGCAGTTCTTC. Its translation: CASSRTSGSDEQFF.

Only one count was recorded for this clone. This chain links TRBV4-1 with TRBJ2-7; D gene uncertain. This CDR3 has 17 amino acids. V was clipped by 0 bases and J by 6 bases, with 21 bases between them. Germline-derived CDR1 and CDR2 are MGHRA and YSYEKL. This chain's CDR3 is CASSQEFGFYLKREQYF. The CDR3 DNA sequence: TGCGCCAGCAGCCAAGAGTTTGGCTTTTACCTTAAACGCGAGCAGTACTTC.

V and J are TRBV28 and TRBJ1-1; no reliable D call. The germline V and J ends were trimmed by 5 bases and 7 bases, with 17 bases remaining between them. From germline, CDR1 is MDHEN and CDR2 SYDVKM. There are 14 residues in the CDR3. CDR3 bases: TGTGCCAGCAGTCCGCCGGGAGAGGTTGGTGAAGCTTTCTTT. Protein product: CASSPPGEVGEAFF.

The rearrangement links TRBV7-3 to TRBJ2-3; perhaps TRBD1 as D (5 bases). Trimming stripped 10 bases from V and 0 bases from J, with 14 bases between. This CDR3 has 14 amino acids. The germline V gene encodes CDR1 SGHTA and CDR2 FQGTGA. The DNA of the CDR3 is TGTGCCACCCAGGGCGTACTCAGCACAGATACGCAGTATTTT. Encoded protein: CATQGVLSTDTQYF.

The sample holds many counts of this clone. DNA for the CDR3: TGTGCCAGCAGCTGGACTAGCGTGGAGCAGTTCTTC. Translating gives CASSWTSVEQFF. The rearrangement uses TRBV14 and TRBJ2-1; TRBD2 matches 9 bases. There are 12 residues in the CDR3. V trimming: 5 bases; J trimming: 10 bases; junction bases outside the gene matches: 3. Germline V lookup: CDR1 SGHDN, CDR2 FVKESK.